A selection of T cell receptor beta chains follows, all from one sample in a study of blood T cell repertoires in COVID-19. TCRdb's table, derived via immunoSEQ multiplex PCR, lists solely in-frame clones and lacks some. The table shows some 78,000 clones, with approximately 80% occurring only once. Material: peripheral blood. All receptors come from a man in his sixties with active or convalescent COVID-19. Each CDR3 is given with its conserved first and last residue. A D gene is named only where the DNA matches it firmly. Clone size, where shown, is once, few, many, or a class for clones that have expanded.

size	V	D	J	CDR3	DNA
-	TRBV3-1/TRBV3-2	-	TRBJ2-7	CASSQELVGNEQYF	TGTGCCAGCAGTCAGGAACTAGTCGGTAACGAGCAGTACTTC
few	TRBV19	TRBD1	TRBJ1-5	CASKGQGYSNQPQHF	TGTGCCAGTAAGGGACAGGGGTATAGCAATCAGCCCCAGCATTTT
once	TRBV11-3	TRBD2	TRBJ2-1	CASSFSGGLAGGSHEQFF	TGTGCCAGCAGCTTCTCCGGCGGACTAGCGGGGGGCAGCCATGAGCAGTTCTTC
-	TRBV5-6	TRBD1	TRBJ1-1	CASSVDRGTEAFF	TGTGCCAGCAGCGTGGACAGGGGAACTGAAGCTTTCTTT
-	TRBV9	-	TRBJ1-3	CASSAFSGNTIYF	TGTGCCAGCAGCGCGTTCTCTGGAAACACCATATATTTT
-	TRBV9	-	TRBJ2-3	CASSVVVADTSTDTQYF	TGTGCCAGCAGCGTAGTCGTAGCGGATACCAGCACAGATACGCAGTATTTT
-	TRBV11-2	-	TRBJ2-2	CASTIGGTFVHGELFF	TGTGCCAGCACGATAGGAGGGACGTTCGTACACGGGGAGCTGTTTTTT
once	TRBV3-1/TRBV3-2	-	TRBJ1-3	CASSDLGVGGNTIYF	TGTGCCAGCAGCGACCTGGGAGTCGGAGGAAACACCATATATTTT
many	TRBV12-3/TRBV12-4	-	TRBJ2-3	CASISDSTDTQYF	TGTGCCAGCATCTCGGACTCCACAGATACGCAGTATTTT
-	TRBV19	TRBD1	TRBJ2-7	CASSTLRDSYEQYF	TGTGCCAGTAGTACCCTACGGGACAGCTACGAGCAGTACTTC
-	TRBV13	-	TRBJ2-1	CASSLEGGSVEQFF	TGTGCCAGCAGCTTGGAGGGGGGGTCGGTAGAGCAGTTCTTC
few	TRBV5-1	-	TRBJ2-7	CASSLARAGLDEQYF	TGCGCCAGCAGCTTGGCCAGGGCAGGCCTGGACGAGCAGTACTTC
-	TRBV6-1	-	TRBJ2-7	CASSERGGPSRYEQYF	TGTGCCAGCAGTGAAAGGGGGGGCCCGTCTCGCTACGAGCAGTACTTC